Presented here are 9 T cell receptor beta chains from one specimen sequenced in a study of memory CD4+ T cells and cytomegalovirus serostatus. Libraries were prepared by immunoSEQ multiplex PCR; TCRdb keeps only in-frame clonotypes and omits some of them. The sample shows about 62,000 clones, more than 75% of them seen only once. The sort gate was single viable CD3+CD4+CD8-CD45RO+ cells for memory CD4+ T cells. Source material: memory CD4+ T cells from blood. The receptors derive from an adult in good health and CMV-seropositive.

This clone is a singleton in its sample. The chain uses TRBV28 and TRBJ2-1; the match to TRBD2 covers 13 bases. The junction had 5 bases not matched to a gene; V was cut back by 5 bases and J by 4 bases. The germline CDR1 and CDR2 sequences are MDHEN and SYDVKM. The CDR3 sequence is 16 residues long. CDR3 sequence: CASSVTSGGWYNEQFF. The CDR3 bases are TGTGCCAGCAGTGTGACTAGCGGGGGGTGGTACAATGAGCAGTTCTTC.

The chain joins TRBV4-1 to TRBJ1-1, with D uncertain. This CDR3 is 14 amino acids long. Germline values: CDR1 MGHRA, CDR2 YSYEKL. V shed 4 bases and J shed 1 base, with 10 bases lying between them. The CDR3 bases are TGCGCCAGCAGCCTACATGGTCCGAACACTGAAGCTTTCTTT. Amino acid sequence: CASSLHGPNTEAFF.

This clone was detected a few times. The chain employs TRBV19 and TRBJ2-5; TRBD2 aligns across 7 bases. This CDR3 is 15 amino acids long. Trimming cost V 4 bases and J 0 bases; bases outside gene matches: 5. Germline values: CDR1 LNHDA, CDR2 SQIVND (reference sequence). CDR3 nucleotide sequence: TGTGCCAGTAGTAACCGACTAGCTTACCAAGAGACCCAGTACTTC. Translation gives CASSNRLAYQETQYF.

The chain is built from TRBV30 and TRBJ2-7, with 7 bases aligning to TRBD2. Germline values: CDR1 GTSNPN, CDR2 SVGIG (reference sequence). The trim removed 0 bases at V and 4 bases at J, leaving 15 bases unmatched. The CDR3 length is 17 residues. CDR3 protein: CAWSVRGGRLSPYEQYF. CDR3 bases: TGTGCCTGGAGTGTACGGGGCGGGAGACTATCTCCTTACGAGCAGTACTTC. The full variable domain, completed using reference TRBV30 and TRBJ2-7, is SQTIHQWPATLVQPVGSPLSLECTVEGTSNPNLYWYRQAAGRGLQLLFYSVGIGQISSEVPQNLSASRPQDRQFILSSKKLLLSDSGFYLCAWSVRGGRLSPYEQYFGPGTRLTVT.

The chain links TRBV7-2 to TRBJ2-7; 7 bases align to TRBD1. The germline V gene encodes CDR1 SGHTA and CDR2 FQGNSA. The trim removed 5 bases at V and 4 bases at J, leaving 14 bases unmatched. The CDR3 is made up of 16 amino acids. Here the CDR3 reads CASSPQGKIALYEQYF. The DNA for the CDR3 is TGTGCCAGCAGCCCACAGGGGAAAATTGCGTTATACGAGCAGTACTTC.

CDR3 sequence reads: CAWSSVGIHTDTQYF. Here the CDR3 DNA reads TGTGCCTGGAGCTCGGTGGGGATCCACACAGATACGCAGTATTTT. V usage is TRBV30 and J usage is TRBJ2-3, with unresolved D. The CDR3 has 15 residues. Germline values: CDR1 GTSNPN, CDR2 SVGIG (reference sequence). The V end lost 3 bases, the J end lost 2 bases, and 15 bases lay between the germline ends.

CDR3 sequence: CASSLAGGYEQYF. As DNA, the CDR3 is TGTGCCAGCAGCTTAGCGGGAGGCTACGAGCAGTACTTC. The rearrangement links TRBV7-9 to TRBJ2-7; perhaps TRBD2 as D (6 bases). The germline CDR1 and CDR2 sequences are SEHNR and FQNEAQ (reference sequence). The CDR3 has 13 residues. V was pared by 0 bases and J by 3 bases, with 6 bases between.

This clone was seen just once. J is TRBJ1-4 and V is TRBV15; the D is unclear. The CDR3 consists of 14 residues. In germline, CDR1 is LNHNV, CDR2 YYDKDF (reference sequence). V was clipped by 0 bases and J by 4 bases, with 6 bases between them. The CDR3 region has the DNA TGTGCCACCAGCAGAGATCTCCTTAATGAAAAACTGTTTTTT. It specifies CATSRDLLNEKLFF.

The CDR3 nucleotides are TGTGCCAGCAGTCCAGCACGGGGGTTGGACTACTATGGCTACACCTTC. It specifies CASSPARGLDYYGYTF. The chain has TRBV7-9 and TRBJ1-2; perhaps TRBD1 as D (5 bases). Trimming cost V 6 bases and J 3 bases, with 20 bases left between them. The CDR3 length is 16 residues. Germline values: CDR1 SEHNR, CDR2 FQNEAQ (reference sequence).